The present T cell receptor (beta chain) was sequenced within a study of cytomegalovirus exposure and HLA in healthy donors. Study results and limitations: About 180 TCR beta chains were listed as cytomegalovirus-associated.

Remarks on this clone: Its antigen remains unidentified.

This CDR3 is built from 19 residues. Trimming stripped 0 bases from V and 4 bases from J, with 23 bases between. The germline gives CDR1 SGHTA, CDR2 FQGTGA. Profiling relied on immunoSEQ multiplex PCR, and the TCRdb table lists in-frame clones only, not all of them. The profile shows more than 200,000 clones, 80% to 95% of them singletons. The clonotype comes from a woman aged 25-40 years in good health and CMV-seronegative. The chain recombines TRBV7-3 with TRBJ2-3; D could derive from TRBD1 or TRBD2 (5 bases each). Material for sequencing was PBMCs. The CDR3 DNA reads as TGTGCCAGCAGCTTAACCCACCGGGGCCCTACTGGAACCCCAGATACGCAGTATTTT. Its protein is CASSLTHRGPTGTPDTQYF. Together with reference TRBV7-3 and TRBJ2-3, the CDR3 gives the full variable domain: GAGVSQTPSNKVTEKGKYVELRCDPISGHTALYWYRQSLGQGPEFLIYFQGTGAADDSGLPNDRFFAVRPEGSVSTLKIQRTERGDSAVYLCASSLTHRGPTGTPDTQYFGPGTRLTVL.